The 17 T cell receptor beta chains below all came from one sample that was sequenced in a study of blood T cell repertoires in COVID-19. Sequenced by immunoSEQ multiplex PCR; TCRdb stores in-frame clones only, minus some. Found here are around 250,000 clones, just over 85% of them singletons; the top ten hold around 3%. The sample comprised peripheral blood. The receptors come from a woman younger than 45 with active or convalescent COVID-19.

This chain links TRBV3-1 (or the pseudogene TRBV3-2) with TRBJ2-7, with 12 bases lining up with TRBD2. Germline trimming cut 4 bases from V and 2 bases from J; bases unmatched to any gene: 0. The CDR3 is made up of 14 amino acids. CDR1 is LGHDT and CDR2 is YNNKEL in the germline V gene (reference sequence). CDR3 residues: CASSRTSGTYEQYF. CDR3 nucleotide sequence: TGTGCCAGCAGCCGGACTAGCGGGACCTACGAGCAGTACTTC.

The CDR3 spells CASSQDPLAQGTEAFF. The CDR3, as DNA: TGCGCCAGCAGCCAAGATCCCCTGGCACAGGGGACTGAAGCTTTCTTT. This sequence joins TRBV4-3 and TRBJ1-1; TRBD1 agrees at 7 bases. The CDR3 extends over 16 amino acids. Losses at the gene ends were 0 bases for V and 5 bases for J; bases not matched to a gene: 9. CDR1 LGHNA and CDR2 YSLEER come from the germline V gene.

The chain recombines TRBV14 with TRBJ1-1; D is perhaps TRBD1 (5 bases). CDR1 is SGHDN, CDR2 FVKESK, per germline. This CDR3 is built from 14 residues. Trimming stripped 4 bases from V and 1 base from J, with 10 bases between. This CDR3 reads CASSLLGGNTEAFF. Written as DNA, the CDR3 is TGTGCCAGCAGCCTCCTCGGGGGGAACACTGAAGCTTTCTTT.

V and J are TRBV5-5 and TRBJ1-5; D may be TRBD1 (6 bases). The germline V gene has CDR1 SGHKS and CDR2 YYEKEE (reference sequence). The CDR3 loop spans 13 amino acids. The V end was cut by 4 bases, the J end by 4 bases, with 9 bases between. Here the CDR3 DNA reads TGTGCCAGCAGCCGGGACACTAATCAGCCCCAGCATTTT. Its protein is CASSRDTNQPQHF. The whole variable domain, filled in from reference TRBV5-5 and TRBJ1-5, reads DAGVTQSPTHLIKTRGQQVTLRCSPISGHKSVSWYQQVLGQGPQFIFQYYEKEERGRGNFPDRFSARQFPNYSSELNVNALLLGDSALYLCASSRDTNQPQHFGDGTRLSIL.

This chain uses TRBV7-3 with TRBJ2-3, with TRBD2 identical over 8 bases. Germline V gene sequence: CDR1 SGHTA, CDR2 FQGTGA. This CDR3 is built from 14 residues. J gave up 8 bases and V 4 bases, and 8 bases lay outside the gene matches. Written as DNA, the CDR3 is TGTGCCAGCAGCTCGTCGGGGGGGCTGGCTACGCAGTATTTT. Protein: CASSSSGGLATQYF.

Worth noting for this clone: Other DNA sequences within the sample encode an identical CDR3. The chain is built from TRBV5-1 and TRBJ2-5, with 11 bases matching TRBD2. CDR1 SGHRS and CDR2 YFSETQ come from the germline V gene. The ends lost 2 bases at V and 4 bases at J; junction bases unmatched: 4. The CDR3 runs 15 residues. DNA for the CDR3: TGCGCCAGCAGCTTAGGGCTAGCGGGGGGAGAGACCCAGTACTTC. This translates into CASSLGLAGGETQYF.

The CDR3 region has the DNA TGCGCCAGCAAATCTCTAGCGGGGTACAATGAGCAGTTCTTC. Encoded protein: CASKSLAGYNEQFF. The chain recombines TRBV5-1 with TRBJ2-1; 9 bases line up with TRBD2. This CDR3 spans 14 amino acids. The V gene's germline CDR1 is SGHRS and CDR2 YFSETQ. J gave up 4 bases and V 6 bases, and 5 bases lay outside the gene matches.

V is TRBV27 and J is TRBJ1-2, with TRBD1 identical over 7 bases. J was trimmed by 8 bases and V by 8 bases; bases with no gene match: 8. The CDR3 loop spans 12 amino acids. CDR1 and CDR2 from the germline V gene are MNHEY and SMNVEV (reference sequence). CDR3 amino acids: CASSDRTSGYTF. For the CDR3, the DNA is TGTGCCAGCTCGGACAGGACGTCGGGCTACACCTTC.

This clone was detected once. The J gene is TRBJ1-2, the V gene TRBV19; unclear D gene. The V gene lost 0 bases and the J gene lost 5 bases, with 22 bases spanning the gap. This CDR3 has 18 residues. Germline CDR1 LNHDA, CDR2 SQIVND (reference sequence). The CDR3 coding sequence is TGTGCCAGTAGTATAGAAAGAGGGCGGCAGGAGAGCCAGTATGGCTACACCTTC. Translating gives CASSIERGRQESQYGYTF.

J is TRBJ2-7 and V is TRBV2; TRBD1 is a possible D gene (6 bases). This CDR3 is 15 amino acids long. The V end was cut by 6 bases, the J end by 5 bases, with 20 bases between. CDR1 and CDR2 (germline): SNHLY, FYNNEI. The CDR3 region has the DNA TGTGCCAGCAGCGAAAGTCAACCAGGGGTCCACGAGCAGTACTTC. This codes for CASSESQPGVHEQYF. Using reference TRBV2 and TRBJ2-7 for the parts outside the CDR3, the full variable domain is EPEVTQTPSHQVTQMGQEVILRCVPISNHLYFYWYRQILGQKVEFLVSFYNNEISEKSEIFDDQFSVERPDGSNFTLKIRSTKLEDSAMYFCASSESQPGVHEQYFGPGTRLTVT.

The chain couples TRBV12-3 or TRBV12-4 to TRBJ1-5; TRBD1 is a possible D gene (6 bases). This CDR3 has 13 amino acids. V was trimmed by 7 bases and J by 5 bases, leaving 12 bases between them. As DNA, the CDR3 is TGTGCCAGCACCCTGGACAGATATCAGCCCCAGCATTTT. It yields the protein CASTLDRYQPQHF.

The table lists this clone with a count of one. V and J are TRBV5-1 and TRBJ2-3, with 14 nucleotides matching TRBD2. CDR1 is SGHRS, CDR2 YFSETQ, per germline. The V gene end was trimmed by 6 bases and the J gene end by 4 bases; junction bases not matched to a gene: 10. The CDR3 has 17 residues. Written as DNA, the CDR3 is TGCGCCAGCACCAAACGACTAGCGGGGGGGCAGGCAGATACGCAGTATTTT. This gives the protein CASTKRLAGGQADTQYF. The full variable domain, rest sourced from reference TRBV5-1 and TRBJ2-3, is KAGVTQTPRYLIKTRGQQVTLSCSPISGHRSVSWYQQTPGQGLQFLFEYFSETQRNKGNFPGRFSGRQFSNSRSEMNVSTLELGDSALYLCASTKRLAGGQADTQYFGPGTRLTVL.

The rearrangement uses TRBV24-1 and TRBJ1-2, with 8 bases matching TRBD1. J lost 2 bases, V lost 2 bases, and 9 bases had no gene match. The germline V gene has CDR1 KGHDR and CDR2 SFDVKD. The CDR3 runs 17 residues. The CDR3 here is CATSDYTGGRHNYGYTF. CDR3 bases: TGTGCCACCAGTGATTATACAGGGGGGAGGCACAACTATGGCTACACCTTC.

This chain connects TRBV24-1 to TRBJ1-5, with D possibly TRBD1 on 6 matching bases. This CDR3 has 15 amino acids. The V end lost 8 bases, the J end lost 0 bases, and 13 bases lay between the germline ends. Germline-derived CDR1 and CDR2 are KGHDR and SFDVKD. The CDR3 here is CATTRQALSNQPQHF. The CDR3 region has the DNA TGTGCCACCACCCGACAGGCACTTAGCAATCAGCCCCAGCATTTT.

The J gene is TRBJ1-5, the V gene TRBV3-1 (or the pseudogene TRBV3-2), with unresolved D. Germline loops: CDR1 LGHDT, CDR2 YNNKEL (reference sequence). CDR3 size: 12 residues. The V gene lost 3 bases and the J gene lost 11 bases, with 11 bases spanning the gap. The CDR3 coding sequence is TGTGCCAGCAGCCAGGAACGCGGGGCCCAGCATTTT. Its translation: CASSQERGAQHF.

The chain uses TRBV2 and TRBJ1-2; D gene uncertain. The CDR3 sequence is 13 residues long. The V and J ends lost 0 bases and 8 bases respectively, with 10 bases between them. Germline V gives CDR1 SNHLY, CDR2 FYNNEI. The CDR3: CASSEAPGGGYTF. Here the CDR3 DNA reads TGTGCCAGCAGTGAAGCGCCGGGCGGGGGCTACACCTTC.

In this sample, this clone turned up many times. This chain uses TRBV2 with TRBJ1-4; tentative D call: TRBD1 (6 bases). Germline V gene lookup returns CDR1 SNHLY and CDR2 FYNNEI. This CDR3 spans 13 amino acids. Trimming left V 4 bases short and J 5 bases short, with 8 bases between. The CDR3, as DNA: TGTGCCAGCAGTGGGACAGAAAATGAAAAACTGTTTTTT. It translates to CASSGTENEKLFF.